The 25 T cell receptor beta chains in this list originate from one sample, sequenced in a study of immune cell composition in non-small cell lung cancer. Repertoires were generated with immunoSEQ multiplex PCR, while TCRdb's copy carries only in-frame clones and drops some. The table records about 16,000 clones, roughly two thirds of them present only once. Sequenced input: lung tumor tissue. These receptors originate from a human donor with non-small cell lung cancer.

A few counts support this clone. The chain recombines TRBV4-3 with TRBJ1-2, with 9 bases matching TRBD1. J was trimmed by 4 bases and V by 5 bases; bases with no gene match: 2. The CDR3 length is 13 residues. The germline V gene has CDR1 LGHNA and CDR2 YSLEER. The CDR3 bases are TGCGCCAGCAGCGAGACAGGGGGCTATGGCTACACCTTC. As protein: CASSETGGYGYTF.

This clone was seen a handful of times. This chain uses TRBV4-2 with TRBJ1-2; the match to TRBD1 covers 8 bases. J lost 5 bases, V lost 4 bases, and 6 bases had no gene match. CDR1 LGHNA and CDR2 YNFKEQ come from the germline V gene. The CDR3 extends over 14 amino acids. The CDR3 DNA sequence: TGTGCCAGCAGCCCGGGGACAGGCATTTATGGCTACACCTTC. It encodes CASSPGTGIYGYTF.

V usage is TRBV7-3 and J usage is TRBJ2-7, with TRBD1 matching 8 bases. CDR3 length: 13 residues. V was pared by 5 bases and J by 6 bases, with 6 bases of the junction left unmatched. The germline V gene encodes CDR1 SGHTA and CDR2 FQGTGA. In DNA, the CDR3 is TGTGCCAGCAGCGCACAGGGGGGAGGCGAGCAGTACTTC. Translated: CASSAQGGGEQYF.

This clone occurred a few times. The rearrangement joins TRBV11-2 to TRBJ1-2; no clear D gene. V lost 0 bases to trimming and J lost 4 bases, with 6 bases between them. The CDR3 has 13 amino acids. The germline gives CDR1 SGHAT, CDR2 FQNNGV. The CDR3 loop reads CASSLDPGYGYTF. CDR3 sequence (DNA): TGTGCCAGCAGCTTAGATCCAGGCTATGGCTACACCTTC.

This clone appeared a single time. This chain uses TRBV7-3 with TRBJ2-6; tentatively, D is TRBD1 (5 bases). Germline lookup yields CDR1 SGHTA and CDR2 FQGTGA. V shed 5 bases and J shed 2 bases, with 13 bases lying between them. This CDR3 is 16 amino acids long. The chain's CDR3 is CASSGQGYPGANVLTF. The CDR3, as DNA: TGTGCCAGCAGCGGGCAGGGCTATCCTGGGGCCAACGTCCTGACTTTC.

The DNA for the CDR3 is TGTGCCAGCAGCCCTACAGGGGTATCCGACGAGCAGTACTTC. It specifies CASSPTGVSDEQYF. The chain uses TRBV5-4 and TRBJ2-7, with TRBD1 identical over 7 bases. Trimming removed 4 bases from V and 5 bases from J; junction bases left unmatched: 9. This CDR3 comprises 14 residues. Germline V gene data show CDR1 as SGHNT and CDR2 as YYREEE (reference sequence).

The chain joins TRBV5-6 to TRBJ2-5; a weak D match, TRBD2 (6 bases). The V end was cut by 6 bases, the J end by 5 bases, with 14 bases between. Looked up from germline, CDR1 is SGHDT and CDR2 is YYEEEE. This CDR3 spans 13 amino acids. In nucleotides, the CDR3 is TGTGCCAGCACCGAACTTGGGAGGGAGACCCAGTACTTC. This gives the protein CASTELGRETQYF. Complete variable domain (other parts from reference TRBV5-6 and TRBJ2-5): DAGVTQSPTHLIKTRGQQVTLRCSPKSGHDTVSWYQQALGQGPQFIFQYYEEEERQRGNFPDRFSGHQFPNYSSELNVNALLLGDSALYLCASTELGRETQYFGPGTRLLVL.

This clone was detected only once. V usage is TRBV19 and J usage is TRBJ1-5; 11 nucleotides agree with TRBD1. Germline V CDR1 and CDR2: LNHDA, SQIVND (reference sequence). The CDR3 sequence is 16 residues long. Unmatched junction bases numbered 8, after V lost 4 bases and J lost 6 bases. The CDR3 protein is CASSTVDRGRVQPQHF. CDR3 DNA sequence: TGTGCCAGTAGTACCGTGGACAGGGGGCGCGTTCAGCCCCAGCATTTT.

This sequence joins TRBV7-8 and TRBJ2-3, with D perhaps TRBD2 (5 bases). The CDR3 has 18 amino acids. V was cut by 5 bases and J by 2 bases, with 23 bases left in between. CDR1 and CDR2 from the germline V gene are SGHVS and FQNEAQ. CDR3 region: CASSQRAPRARTTDTQYF. The CDR3 nucleotides are TGTGCCAGCAGCCAAAGGGCACCGCGGGCGCGGACCACAGATACGCAGTATTTT. Using reference TRBV7-8 and TRBJ2-3 for the parts outside the CDR3, the full variable domain is GAGVSQSPRYKVAKRGQDVALRCDPISGHVSLFWYQQALGQGPEFLTYFQNEAQLDKSGLPSDRFFAERPEGSVSTLKIQRTQQEDSAVYLCASSQRAPRARTTDTQYFGPGTRLTVL.

The CDR3 coding sequence is TGTGCCAGCAGTACGATACCGCAGGGGCCGCAGTATTTT. Translating gives CASSTIPQGPQYF. The chain carries TRBV27 and TRBJ2-3; the D gene is possibly TRBD1 (6 bases). The CDR3 runs 13 residues. Germline values: CDR1 MNHEY, CDR2 SMNVEV (reference sequence). V dropped 5 bases and J dropped 10 bases, with 16 bases sitting between them.

Only a few counts were recorded for this clone. The chain couples TRBV9 to TRBJ2-1, with 7 bases that match TRBD2. The CDR3 contains 16 residues. The V and J ends lost 0 bases and 5 bases, in that order; junction bases with no gene match: 8. CDR1 and CDR2 (germline): SGDLS, YYNGEE. CDR3 in DNA: TGTGCCAGCAGCGTAGGAGGGCGGGGGAGGAACAATGAGCAGTTCTTC. Protein: CASSVGGRGRNNEQFF.

The V gene is TRBV6-5, the J gene TRBJ2-3, with 10 bases lining up with TRBD2. V lost 0 bases, J lost 4 bases, and 1 base stayed unmatched. The CDR3 runs to 15 residues. Germline values: CDR1 MNHEY, CDR2 SVGAGI. DNA of the CDR3: TGTGCCAGCAGTTACTCAGCGGGGGGGGCAGATACGCAGTATTTT. Its protein is CASSYSAGGADTQYF.

The chain links TRBV14 to TRBJ2-7, with no clear D. Trimming shortened V by 4 bases and J by 7 bases, and 23 bases separated the two germline ends. The CDR3 has 16 residues. Germline CDR1 SGHDN, CDR2 FVKESK. CDR3 nucleotide sequence: TGTGCCAGCAGCCCTACGGTGGCGGTAACATCAGTGGAGCAGTACTTC. Protein product: CASSPTVAVTSVEQYF.

The chain uses TRBV7-3 and TRBJ2-5; 7 bases align to TRBD2. After removal of 5 bases from V and 5 bases from J, the junction contained 8 bases not matched to a gene. CDR3 length: 14 amino acids. CDR1 is SGHTA and CDR2 is FQGTGA in the germline V gene. This CDR3 reads CASSTQVGGETQYF. For the CDR3, the DNA is TGTGCCAGCAGCACGCAGGTCGGGGGGGAGACCCAGTACTTC.

The chain employs TRBV30 and TRBJ1-2, with 11 positions matching TRBD1. CDR1 is GTSNPN, CDR2 SVGIG, per germline (reference sequence). The CDR3 is made up of 20 amino acids. Losses at the gene ends were 2 bases for V and 2 bases for J; bases not matched to a gene: 19. DNA for the CDR3: TGTGCCTGGAGTTATACCGGGACAGGGGGGCACTACACCTTGAACTATGGCTACACCTTC. This codes for CAWSYTGTGGHYTLNYGYTF.

This clone has more than one count but fewer than ten. The V and J genes are TRBV5-1 and TRBJ2-5; TRBD1 is a possible D gene (6 bases). The CDR3 length is 14 residues. Germline-derived CDR1 and CDR2 are SGHRS and YFSETQ. V gave up 4 bases and J gave up 2 bases, with 12 bases separating them. The CDR3 here is CASSLGTGQETQYF. The CDR3 coding sequence is TGCGCCAGCAGCCTGGGTACAGGGCAAGAGACCCAGTACTTC. Full variable domain (outside the CDR3, taken from reference TRBV5-1 and TRBJ2-5): KAGVTQTPRYLIKTRGQQVTLSCSPISGHRSVSWYQQTPGQGLQFLFEYFSETQRNKGNFPGRFSGRQFSNSRSEMNVSTLELGDSALYLCASSLGTGQETQYFGPGTRLLVL.

The genes are TRBV10-2 and TRBJ2-6; 7 positions match TRBD1. The CDR3 is 19 residues long. CDR1 and CDR2 (germline): WSHSY, SAAADI. With 4 bases clipped from V and 1 base from J, the junction kept 13 bases outside the gene matches. The CDR3 DNA is TGCGCCAGCAGTGCAACTCCCGGGACAGTCCTTTCTGGGGCCAACGTCCTGACTTTC. Protein product: CASSATPGTVLSGANVLTF.

The rearrangement links TRBV9 to TRBJ1-2, with TRBD1 identical over 7 bases. Per germline, CDR1 SGDLS and CDR2 YYNGEE. CDR3 length equals 13 residues. Trimming took 2 bases from V and 4 from J; bases not matched to a gene: 2. CDR3 nucleotides: TGTGCCAGCAGCGTCCCAGGGGGCTATGGCTACACCTTC. Translating gives CASSVPGGYGYTF.

V usage is TRBV2 and J usage is TRBJ1-1; D is perhaps TRBD1 (5 bases). V was cut by 8 bases and J by 2 bases, with 12 bases left in between. Germline-derived CDR1 and CDR2 are SNHLY and FYNNEI. CDR3 length: 13 residues. DNA of the CDR3: TGTGCCAGCGGGGCCCTACTAAACACTGAAGCTTTCTTT. Translation: CASGALLNTEAFF.

This clone was seen a few times. The chain has TRBV11-1 and TRBJ2-1; 7 nucleotides align to TRBD2. The CDR3 covers 13 residues. V was pared by 3 bases and J by 10 bases, with 6 bases of the junction left unmatched. Germline CDR1 is SGHAT and CDR2 is FQDESV (reference sequence). The CDR3 region has the DNA TGTGCCAGCAGCTTTTCCCGGGGAGGGGAGCAGTTCTTC. It is translated as CASSFSRGGEQFF.

The V and J genes are TRBV15 and TRBJ1-5; 9 bases map to TRBD1. The junction had 2 bases not matched to a gene; V was cut back by 3 bases and J by 5 bases. Germline loops: CDR1 LNHNV, CDR2 YYDKDF (reference sequence). This CDR3 is built from 14 residues. The CDR3 sequence: CATSRGQGDQPQHF. CDR3 coding DNA: TGTGCCACCAGCAGGGGACAGGGAGATCAGCCCCAGCATTTT.

This chain joins TRBV6-5 and TRBJ1-2, with D uncertain. Germline assignment: CDR1 MNHEY and CDR2 SVGAGI. Trimming took off 10 bases at V and 8 bases at J, with 14 bases between the two ends. The CDR3 has 11 amino acids. The CDR3 DNA reads as TGTGCCAACCTCGGGATCGACGGCTACACCTTC. Encoded protein: CANLGIDGYTF.

This chain connects TRBV13 to TRBJ2-5; D remains unclear. Trimming stripped 4 bases from V and 3 bases from J, with 3 bases between. Germline V lookup: CDR1 PRHDT, CDR2 FYEKMQ (reference sequence). The CDR3 runs to 11 residues. The CDR3: CASSSKETQYF. The CDR3 coding sequence is TGTGCCAGCAGCTCAAAAGAGACCCAGTACTTC.

The CDR3 protein is CASSRFRGADTQYF. CDR3 nucleotide sequence: TGTGCCAGCAGCCGGTTTCGGGGGGCAGATACGCAGTATTTT. The rearrangement links TRBV7-2 to TRBJ2-3; 7 bases match TRBD2. Germline CDR1 SGHTA, CDR2 FQGNSA. This CDR3 comprises 14 residues. J was trimmed by 4 bases and V by 5 bases; bases with no gene match: 6.

This clone was detected once. This chain uses TRBV6-4 with TRBJ2-6, with D hard to call. Germline V CDR1 and CDR2: MRHNA, SNTAGT. CDR3 size: 15 residues. V was cut by 0 bases and J by 0 bases, with 3 bases left in between. The CDR3 sequence: CASSDSLSGANVLTF. The CDR3 bases are TGTGCCAGCAGTGACTCACTCTCTGGGGCCAACGTCCTGACTTTC.